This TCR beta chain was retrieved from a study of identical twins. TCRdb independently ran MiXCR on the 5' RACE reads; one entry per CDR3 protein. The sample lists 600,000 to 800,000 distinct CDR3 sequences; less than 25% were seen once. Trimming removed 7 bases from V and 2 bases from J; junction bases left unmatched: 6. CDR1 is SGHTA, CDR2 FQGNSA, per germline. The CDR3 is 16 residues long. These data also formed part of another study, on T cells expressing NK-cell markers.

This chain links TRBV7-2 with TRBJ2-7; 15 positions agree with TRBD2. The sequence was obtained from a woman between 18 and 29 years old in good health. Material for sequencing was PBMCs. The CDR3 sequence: CASTGGLAGGTYEQYF. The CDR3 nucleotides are TGTGCCAGCACCGGGGGACTAGCGGGAGGAACCTACGAGCAGTACTTC.